This T cell receptor (beta chain) was obtained from a study of cytomegalovirus exposure and HLA in healthy donors. General observations from the study: A list of around 160 TCR beta chains associated with cytomegalovirus was given. Based on reports, TCR beta sequences accurately predicted HLA-A and HLA-B alleles for most subjects.

The V gene lost 7 bases and the J gene lost 5 bases, with 6 bases spanning the gap. CDR3 size: 12 residues. Germline V gives CDR1 SNHLY, CDR2 FYNNEI. Primers for the PCR totalled 60 Vbeta and 13 Jbeta. Assay: immunoSEQ multiplex PCR; the TCRdb copy retains only in-frame clones and omits some. Of about 89,000 clones listed, less than 85% are singletons. Healthy bone marrow donors made up the cohort. As concerns this clone: Antigen specificity is unknown.

The gene calls are TRBV2 and TRBJ1-6; D remains unclear. The source material was PBMCs. The TCR comes from a man in his forties or fifties in good health and CMV-seropositive. The DNA of the CDR3 is TGTGCCAGCAATCAGAATAATTCACCCCTCCACTTT. Amino acids: CASNQNNSPLHF.